The source of this T cell receptor (beta chain) is a study of CD8+CD57+ T cells in acquired aplastic anemia. Both TCR beta VDJ combination and CDR3 sequence profiling were carried out. Genomic DNA was the template for this profiling. TCRdb redid the calling of the reads with MiXCR, one entry per CDR3 protein. The sample carries roughly 250,000 distinct CDR3 sequences, 70% to 85% recorded once. The V and J ends lost 4 bases and 13 bases respectively, with 25 bases between them. Germline-derived CDR1 and CDR2 are SGHTA and FQGNSA. This CDR3 region has 15 residues. Before being chosen for sequencing, patients had shown CD8+CD57+ cell expansion by flow cytometry.

This rearrangement joins TRBV7-2 to TRBJ1-1; D is uncertain. The sequence was collected from a human donor with aplastic anemia. The material sequenced was sorted CD4+, CD8+, or CD8+CD57+ T cells (not recorded which) from PBMCs. CDR3: CASSSGMRENTKFFF. CDR3 sequence (DNA): TGTGCCAGCAGCTCCGGGATGAGAGAGAACACTAAATTTTTCTTT.